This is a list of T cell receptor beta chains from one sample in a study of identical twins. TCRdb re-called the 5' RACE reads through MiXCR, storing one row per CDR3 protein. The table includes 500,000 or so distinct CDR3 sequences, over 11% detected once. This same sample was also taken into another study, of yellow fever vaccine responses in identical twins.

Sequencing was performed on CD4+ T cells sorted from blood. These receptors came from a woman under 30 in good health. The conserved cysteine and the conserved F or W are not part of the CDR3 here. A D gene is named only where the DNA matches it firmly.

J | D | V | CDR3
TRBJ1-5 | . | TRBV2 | ARGGVDGNQPQH
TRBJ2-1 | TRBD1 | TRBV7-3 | ASSTRQGSMDEQF
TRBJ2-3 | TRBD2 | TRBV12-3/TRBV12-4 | ASSFFLAGGTDTQY
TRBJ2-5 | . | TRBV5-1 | ASSRNIGQRETQY
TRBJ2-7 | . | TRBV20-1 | SASEPSYQQY
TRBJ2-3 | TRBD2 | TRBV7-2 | ASSLGLAMGTDTQY
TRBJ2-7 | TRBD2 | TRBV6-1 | ASRKPGTSYEQY
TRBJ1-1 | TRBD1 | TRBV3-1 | ASSQTGQGSEAF
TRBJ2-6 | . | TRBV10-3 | AITAGLGPGANVLT
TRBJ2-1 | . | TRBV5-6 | ASRKQGSINEQF
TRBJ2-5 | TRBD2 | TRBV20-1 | SARLAVLETQY
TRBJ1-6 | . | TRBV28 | ASSTQTAGINSPLH
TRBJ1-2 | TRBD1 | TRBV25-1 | ASTRTGDYGYT
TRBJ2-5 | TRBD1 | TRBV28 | ASSLGTGGITQETQY
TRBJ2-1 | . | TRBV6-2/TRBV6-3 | ASSDGTPLEQF